This TCR beta chain appears in the sequencing data of a study of cytomegalovirus exposure and HLA in healthy donors. Study-level information: A previous analysis identified approximately 120 million unique TCR beta sequences derived from 180 million or so T cells. Notes on the study in general: Cytomegalovirus association was listed for 150 to 200 TCR beta chains. Earlier analysis yielded a pattern in which most TCR beta V segments were productive about 87% or about 30% of the time. Presence/absence comparisons presumed near-even sequencing depth among donors.

PCR used 60 Vbeta primers and 13 Jbeta primers. Only in-frame clones appear in the TCRdb table, and some are missing; sequencing was by immunoSEQ multiplex PCR. The sample includes about 160,000 clones, around 84% of them seen just once. Germline CDR1 is MNHNY and CDR2 is SVGAGI (reference sequence). The V and J ends lost 6 bases and 3 bases, in that order; junction bases with no gene match: 3. The CDR3 extends over 13 amino acids. Comment on this clone: Its specificity is unknown.

The sequence came from a male donor in good health and CMV-seropositive. This sequence joins TRBV6-6 and TRBJ1-2; 8 nucleotides align to TRBD1. Sequences were obtained from PBMCs. CDR3 bases: TGTGCCAGCAGAAGACAGGGGTACTATGGCTACACCTTC. Translating it yields CASRRQGYYGYTF.